This T cell receptor (beta chain) was recovered during a study of control samples from healthy donors and cancer patients. Sequenced by immunoSEQ multiplex PCR; TCRdb stores in-frame clones only, minus some. The data hold about 15,000 clones, with around 86% observed a single time. CDR1 is SGHDT, CDR2 YYEEEE, per germline. Trimming removed 2 bases at V and 1 base at J, with 19 bases between. The CDR3 runs 18 residues. The chain uses TRBV5-6 and TRBJ2-1, with D possibly called TRBD1 or TRBD2 (5 bases each). The sequence derives from a woman between 70 and 85 years old with colorectal cancer. Material: PBMCs. The CDR3 reads CASSFGQGDPESYNEQFF. The CDR3 DNA is TGTGCCAGCAGCTTTGGCCAGGGAGACCCGGAATCCTACAATGAGCAGTTCTTC.